This T cell receptor (beta chain) derives from a study of shared clonotypes between healthy human individuals. Study-wide points: Naive subsets generally exceeded memory subsets in estimated richness.

Concerning this clone: What it binds is unknown.

Authors' analysis steps: ImmunoSEQ output lacked quality scores and full-length reads, limiting matched filtering. TCRdb's table, derived via immunoSEQ multiplex PCR, lists solely in-frame clones and lacks some. V, J and clone size are those of that table, while D and trimming were read from the DNA. This table has about 2.1 million clones, approximately 94% appearing once. The CDR3 spans 17 residues. Trimming removed 5 bases from V and 0 bases from J; junction bases left unmatched: 11. In germline, CDR1 is SEHNR, CDR2 FQNEAQ (reference sequence). Positively selected for CCR7, the CD45RO-negative cells used as naive CD8 cells excluded terminally differentiated effector memory CD45RA+ cells. Study donors comprised healthy, HIV-negative adults devoid of recent acute infection or vaccination.

Source material: naive CD8+ T cells from PBMCs. The TCR was taken from a man between 18 and 35 years old in good health. Some clones in this sample may be carry-over from other donors' samples. The rearrangement joins TRBV7-9 to TRBJ2-7; 9 bases are a match to TRBD2. CDR3 bases: TGTGCCAGCAGCCTTGCCCCTAGCGGGATCAGCTCCTACGAGCAGTACTTC. Translated, it gives CASSLAPSGISSYEQYF.